The 22 T cell receptor beta chains in this list originate from one sample, sequenced in a study of T cells in Graves' hyperthyroidism and ophthalmopathy. The investigators amplified TCR beta CDR3 regions from RNA transcripts. HTBI primers were employed in a first-round RT-PCR of the TCR CDR3. TCRdb re-called the multiplex PCR reads with MiXCR, one entry per CDR3 protein. Of a few hundred thousand distinct CDR3 sequences in the sample, around 25% were seen once. The source material was blood. Source of these receptors: a middle-aged man with Graves' hyperthyroidism.

This clonotype was seen a few times. The V gene is TRBV20-1, the J gene TRBJ1-5; TRBD1 matches at 10 bases. J gave up 7 bases and V 5 bases, and 2 bases lay outside the gene matches. Germline V lookup: CDR1 DFQATT, CDR2 SNEGSKA (reference sequence). This CDR3 spans 12 amino acids. CDR3: CSALDRGQPQHF. The CDR3 DNA reads as TGCAGTGCTTTGGACAGGGGGCAGCCCCAGCATTTT.

This clonotype was detected ten times or more. The chain joins TRBV7-2 to TRBJ2-5; perhaps TRBD1 as D (5 bases). The germline gives CDR1 SGHTA, CDR2 FQGNSA. The CDR3 is 15 amino acids. V was trimmed by 0 bases and J by 4 bases, leaving 12 bases between them. CDR3 coding DNA: TGTGCCAGCAGCTTAGCGGTCCAGGGTAGAGAGACCCAGTACTTC. Translation: CASSLAVQGRETQYF.

Remarks on this clonotype: A much larger clone lies a single base off, so this may be a read error. The V call is TRBV3-1, the J call TRBJ1-2; 8 nucleotides align to TRBD1. CDR3 size: 15 residues. CDR1 is LGHDT, CDR2 YNNKEL, per germline (reference sequence). Trimming at V came to 0 bases and at J to 6 bases, leaving 6 bases not matched to a gene. CDR3 residues: CASSQDRDRIHGYTF. CDR3 bases: TGTGCCAGCAGCCAAGATCGGGACAGGATACATGGCTACACCTTC.

This clonotype came up many times. The chain combines TRBV2 with TRBJ2-7; 9 bases align to TRBD1. V was clipped by 3 bases and J by 6 bases; unmatched bases: 9. CDR1 and CDR2 (germline): SNHLY, FYNNEI. The CDR3 is 15 residues long. CDR3 amino acids: CASSEYRGQGGEQYF. CDR3 in DNA: TGTGCCAGCAGTGAGTACAGGGGGCAAGGAGGCGAGCAGTACTTC.

The chain recombines TRBV6-2 or TRBV6-3 with TRBJ2-7; TRBD2 aligns across 10 bases. CDR1 MNHEY and CDR2 SVGEGT come from the germline V gene. V trimming: 6 bases; J trimming: 1 base; junction bases outside the gene matches: 3. This CDR3 contains 14 residues. The DNA for the CDR3 is TGTGCCAGCAGATTGACTAGCGGGTCCTACGAGCAGTACTTC. This codes for CASRLTSGSYEQYF.

This chain uses TRBV7-9 with TRBJ2-1; 9 nucleotides match TRBD2. The CDR3 sequence is 16 residues long. V dropped 5 bases and J dropped 9; count of bases not matched to a gene: 14. Per germline, CDR1 SEHNR and CDR2 FQNEAQ (reference sequence). CDR3 DNA: TGTGCCAGCAGCGGGGGGGCTAGCGGGACTGATGGTGAGCAGTTCTTC. It yields the protein CASSGGASGTDGEQFF. Combining the CDR3 with reference TRBV7-9 and TRBJ2-1 gives the whole variable domain DTGVSQNPRHKITKRGQNVTFRCDPISEHNRLYWYRQTLGQGPEFLTYFQNEAQLEKSRLLSDRFSAERPKGSFSTLEIQRTEQGDSAMYLCASSGGASGTDGEQFFGPGTRLTVL.

This chain uses TRBV30 with TRBJ1-6; 8 bases are a match to TRBD1. Germline loops: CDR1 GTSNPN, CDR2 SVGIG (reference sequence). V was pared by 3 bases and J by 8 bases, with 3 bases of the junction left unmatched. The CDR3 totals 13 residues. The CDR3 region has the DNA TGTGCCTGGAGGAAACAGGGGGATTCACCCCTCCACTTT. It translates to CAWRKQGDSPLHF.

This clonotype has only a few counts. V is TRBV20-1 and J is TRBJ2-5; 9 positions match TRBD2. The CDR3 length is 13 residues. Per germline, CDR1 DFQATT and CDR2 SNEGSKA (reference sequence). V lost 6 bases and J lost 3; bases outside the gene matches: 5. CDR3 coding DNA: TGCAGTGCAATGGGACTAGCCAAAGAGACCCAGTACTTC. This sequence encodes CSAMGLAKETQYF.

The rearrangement uses TRBV11-2 and TRBJ2-2; D call uncertain. The CDR3 loop spans 13 amino acids. Germline V gene lookup returns CDR1 SGHAT and CDR2 FQNNGV. V was clipped by 2 bases and J by 7 bases, with 8 bases between them. This CDR3 is CASSLFRDGELFF. In nucleotides, the CDR3 is TGTGCCAGCAGCTTATTTCGTGACGGGGAGCTGTTTTTT.

The table lists this clonotype with a few counts. This chain connects TRBV3-1 to TRBJ1-5, with TRBD1 as a possible D gene (6 bases). Trimming pared 7 bases from V and 1 base from J, leaving 14 bases between. CDR3 length equals 15 residues. Germline-derived CDR1 and CDR2 are LGHDT and YNNKEL (reference sequence). DNA for the CDR3: TGTGCCAGCACCGGACAGCCAGGGAGCAATCAGCCCCAGCATTTT. Its translation is CASTGQPGSNQPQHF.

This chain connects TRBV7-2 to TRBJ2-7; no clear D. CDR1 and CDR2 (germline): SGHTA, FQGNSA. This CDR3 spans 13 amino acids. V lost 3 bases to trimming and J lost 1 base, with 7 bases between them. DNA for the CDR3: TGTGCCAGCAGCTTGAGGTTTTCCTACGAGCAGTACTTC. Amino acids: CASSLRFSYEQYF.

A few counts support this clonotype. CDR3 sequence reads: CSARVPGGYGTIYF. In DNA, the CDR3 is TGCAGTGCTAGAGTCCCAGGCGGATATGGCACCATATATTTT. The chain uses TRBV20-1 and TRBJ1-3; D remains unclear. Trimming shortened V by 1 base and J by 9 bases, and 16 bases separated the two germline ends. Looked up from germline, CDR1 is DFQATT and CDR2 is SNEGSKA (reference sequence). The CDR3 extends over 14 amino acids.

The chain couples TRBV11-3 to TRBJ2-6, with TRBD1 as a possible D gene (6 bases). CDR1 is SGHNT, CDR2 YENEEA, per germline. This CDR3 spans 17 amino acids. The V end was cut by 5 bases, the J end by 0 bases, with 14 bases between. CDR3 loop: CASSPRWDISGANVLTF. The CDR3 DNA sequence: TGTGCCAGCAGCCCTCGATGGGACATCTCTGGGGCCAACGTCCTGACTTTC.

The sample holds many counts of this clonotype. This chain links TRBV12-3 or TRBV12-4 with TRBJ1-1; 11 nucleotides agree with TRBD1. The CDR3 totals 14 residues. The junction had 3 bases not matched to a gene; V was cut back by 5 bases and J by 4 bases. The DNA of the CDR3 is TGTGCCAGCAGTCGCGGGACAGGGGGCACTGAAGCTTTCTTT. Residues: CASSRGTGGTEAFF.

Only a few counts were recorded for this clonotype. The V gene is TRBV28, the J gene TRBJ2-7, with a weak D call TRBD1 (6 bases). The CDR3 contains 13 residues. The germline V and J ends were trimmed by 10 bases and 3 bases, with 16 bases remaining between them. The V gene's germline CDR1 is MDHEN and CDR2 SYDVKM. This CDR3 is CATSRGRHYEQYF. CDR3 DNA: TGTGCCACCTCTAGGGGGAGACACTACGAGCAGTACTTC.

This clonotype was counted ten times or more. The chain links TRBV10-3 to TRBJ1-5; 8 bases map to TRBD1. Germline lookup yields CDR1 ENHRY and CDR2 SYGVKD. This CDR3 region has 14 residues. V lost 6 bases, J lost 3 bases, and 4 bases stayed unmatched. The CDR3 DNA is TGTGCCATCAGCCAGGACAGGGCCAATCAGCCCCAGCATTTT. Its translation is CAISQDRANQPQHF.

This clonotype occurred many times. The rearrangement joins TRBV2 to TRBJ1-1, with TRBD1 as a possible D gene (5 bases). The CDR3 is made up of 14 amino acids. The V end was cut by 3 bases, the J end by 3 bases, with 11 bases between. Looked up from germline, CDR1 is SNHLY and CDR2 is FYNNEI. CDR3: CASSDYRRDTEAFF. DNA for the CDR3: TGTGCCAGCAGTGACTACAGGAGGGACACTGAAGCTTTCTTT.

This clonotype came up many times. The rearrangement links TRBV27 to TRBJ2-7; 7 bases agree with TRBD2. Germline V CDR1 and CDR2: MNHEY, SMNVEV (reference sequence). CDR3 length: 14 amino acids. Losses at the gene ends were 6 bases for V and 1 base for J; bases not matched to a gene: 6. CDR3 DNA: TGTGCCAGCAGCCAAAGCGGGATTTCCTACGAGCAGTACTTC. Its protein is CASSQSGISYEQYF.

This clonotype was detected many times. V and J are TRBV20-1 and TRBJ2-3; 8 bases line up with TRBD2. This CDR3 is 14 amino acids long. Germline trimming cut 6 bases from V and 2 bases from J; bases unmatched to any gene: 7. Germline lookup yields CDR1 DFQATT and CDR2 SNEGSKA (reference sequence). This CDR3 is CSATGGRNTDTQYF. CDR3 sequence (DNA): TGCAGTGCCACCGGCGGGAGGAACACAGATACGCAGTATTTT.

This clonotype appeared a single time. V and J are TRBV11-2 and TRBJ2-6, with D possibly TRBD1 on 6 matching bases. Germline-derived CDR1 and CDR2 are SGHAT and FQNNGV. Trimming shortened V by 4 bases and J by 0 bases, and 19 bases separated the two germline ends. This CDR3 contains 19 residues. The CDR3 loop reads CASSSFKRRGGSGANVLTF. CDR3 coding DNA: TGTGCCAGCAGCTCCTTTAAGCGCCGAGGGGGCTCTGGGGCCAACGTCCTGACTTTC.

This clonotype showed up just a few times. The chain combines TRBV6-1 with TRBJ2-7, with D unresolved. V was trimmed by 2 bases and J by 7 bases, leaving 12 bases between them. The CDR3 runs 13 residues. Germline values: CDR1 MNHNS, CDR2 SASEGT. CDR3: CASSEYPPSEQYF. The CDR3, as DNA: TGTGCCAGCAGTGAATATCCGCCCTCGGAGCAGTACTTC.

This clonotype was recorded only once. A junction boundary mismatches the germline segment, possibly from a read error. The J gene is TRBJ1-3, the V gene TRBV6-1; no firm D call. The germline CDR1 and CDR2 sequences are MNHNS and SASEGT. The CDR3 contains 13 residues. Here the CDR3 reads CASREVGGNTIYF. The CDR3 DNA follows: TGTGCCAGCAGGGAAGTTGGGGGAAACACCATATATTTT.